This T cell receptor beta chain was found in a study of type 1 and type 2 diabetes patients. The wider study: Magnetic bead positive selection isolated CD4+ or CD8+ T cells from PBMCs.

Trimming took 5 bases from V and 5 from J, leaving 15 bases between them. CDR3 size: 14 residues. Germline assignment: CDR1 WSHSY and CDR2 SAAADI. A word on this clonotype: Its antigen is unidentified.

Amplification started from genomic DNA. A primer set of 30 forward and 13 reverse primers amplified the CDR3. TCRdb analysed the multiplex PCR reads with MiXCR anew, one entry per CDR3 protein. The data hold fewer than 300,000 distinct CDR3 sequences, with 45% to 60% observed a single time. Findings of the study overall: Some HECs seen only in T1D might also appear in more T2D or control samples.

V is TRBV10-2 and J is TRBJ1-2, with TRBD1 as a possible D gene (5 bases). The sequencing input was peripheral blood mononuclear cells (PBMCs). The clonotype was recovered from a man younger than 30 with type 2 diabetes. This CDR3 reads CASSIGGVSYGYTF. The CDR3, as DNA: TGCGCCAGCAGTATCGGAGGGGTATCATATGGCTACACCTTC.